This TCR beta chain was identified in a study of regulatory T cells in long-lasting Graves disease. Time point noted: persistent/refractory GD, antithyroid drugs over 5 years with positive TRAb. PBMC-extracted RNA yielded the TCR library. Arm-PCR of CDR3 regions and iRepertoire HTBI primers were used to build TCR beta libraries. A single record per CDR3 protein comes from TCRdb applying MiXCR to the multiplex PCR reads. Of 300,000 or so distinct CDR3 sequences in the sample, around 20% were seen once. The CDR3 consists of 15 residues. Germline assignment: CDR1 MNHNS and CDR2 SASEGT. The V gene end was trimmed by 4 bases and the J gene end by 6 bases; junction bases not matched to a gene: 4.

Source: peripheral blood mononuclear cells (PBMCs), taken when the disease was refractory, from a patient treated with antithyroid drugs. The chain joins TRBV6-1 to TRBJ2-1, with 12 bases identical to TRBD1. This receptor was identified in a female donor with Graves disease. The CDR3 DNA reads TGTGCCAGCAGTGTCCGGGACAGGGGGCCCAATGAGCAGTTCTTC. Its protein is CASSVRDRGPNEQFF.